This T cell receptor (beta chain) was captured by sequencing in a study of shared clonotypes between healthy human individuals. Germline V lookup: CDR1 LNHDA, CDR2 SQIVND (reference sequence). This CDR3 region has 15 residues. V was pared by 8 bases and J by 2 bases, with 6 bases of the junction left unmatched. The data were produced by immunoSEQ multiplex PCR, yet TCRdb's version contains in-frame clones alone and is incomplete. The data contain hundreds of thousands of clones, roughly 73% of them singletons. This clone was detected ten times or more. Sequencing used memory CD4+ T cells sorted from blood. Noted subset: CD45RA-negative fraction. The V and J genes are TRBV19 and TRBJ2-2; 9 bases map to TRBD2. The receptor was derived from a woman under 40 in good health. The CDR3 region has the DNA TGTGCCAGTTGGAGCGGGAGGTTCAACACCGGGGAGCTGTTTTTT. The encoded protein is CASWSGRFNTGELFF.